Sequencing of this TCR beta chain was carried out in a study of cytomegalovirus exposure and HLA in healthy donors. Notes on the study in general: According to reports, the classifier identified cytomegalovirus status with high specificity and sensitivity. Association with HLA alleles at 0.05 false discovery rate was found for 15,000 to 20,000 TCR beta sequences in a later analysis. Three chains linked to CMV were shown in vitro to be specific for CMV antigens. Available immune exposure information covered CMV serostatus only.

As for this clone: Its antigen is unknown.

The PCR had 60 Vbeta and 13 Jbeta primers. Repertoires were generated with immunoSEQ multiplex PCR, while TCRdb's copy carries only in-frame clones and drops some. The sample consists of around 55,000 clones, approximately 80% of them appearing once. The ends lost 6 bases at V and 4 bases at J; junction bases unmatched: 9. The CDR3 covers 16 residues. The V gene's germline CDR1 is SGHVS and CDR2 FQNEAQ. The chain has TRBV7-8 and TRBJ2-3, with 11 bases matching TRBD2. The clonotype originates from a female donor in good health and CMV-seronegative. Sequencing was performed on PBMCs. The CDR3 spells CASRHLAGGQADTQYF. CDR3 DNA sequence: TGTGCCAGCAGACACTTAGCGGGGGGGCAGGCAGATACGCAGTATTTT.